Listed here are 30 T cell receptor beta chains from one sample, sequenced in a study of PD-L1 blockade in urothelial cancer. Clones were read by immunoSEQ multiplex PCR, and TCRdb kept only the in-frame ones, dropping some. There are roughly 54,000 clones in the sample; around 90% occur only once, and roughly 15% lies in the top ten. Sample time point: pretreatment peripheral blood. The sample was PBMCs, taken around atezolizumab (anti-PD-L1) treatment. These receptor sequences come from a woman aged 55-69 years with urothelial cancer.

The chain's CDR3 is CASSLTLGNEQFF. CDR3 in DNA: TGTGCCAGCAGCTTAACTCTCGGCAATGAGCAGTTCTTC. The V call is TRBV7-2, the J call TRBJ2-1; no reliable D call. From germline, CDR1 is SGHTA and CDR2 FQGNSA. Trimming removed 2 bases at V and 6 bases at J, with 8 bases between. The CDR3 runs 13 residues. Based on the CDR3 plus reference TRBV7-2 and TRBJ2-1, the full variable domain is GAGVSQSPSNKVTEKGKDVELRCDPISGHTALYWYRQSLGQGLEFLIYFQGNSAPDKSGLPSDRFSAERTGGSVSTLTIQRTQQEDSAVYLCASSLTLGNEQFFGPGTRLTVL.

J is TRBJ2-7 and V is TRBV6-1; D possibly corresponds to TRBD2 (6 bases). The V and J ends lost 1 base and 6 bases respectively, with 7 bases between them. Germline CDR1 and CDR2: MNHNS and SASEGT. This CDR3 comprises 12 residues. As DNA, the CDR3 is TGTGCCAGCAGTGAAGACGGGGGCGAGCAGTACTTC. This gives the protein CASSEDGGEQYF.

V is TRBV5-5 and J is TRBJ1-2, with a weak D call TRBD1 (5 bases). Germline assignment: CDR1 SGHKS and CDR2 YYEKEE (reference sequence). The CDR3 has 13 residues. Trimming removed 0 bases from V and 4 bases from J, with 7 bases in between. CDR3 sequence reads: CASSLGTSYGYTF. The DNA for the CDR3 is TGTGCCAGCAGCTTGGGGACATCCTATGGCTACACCTTC.

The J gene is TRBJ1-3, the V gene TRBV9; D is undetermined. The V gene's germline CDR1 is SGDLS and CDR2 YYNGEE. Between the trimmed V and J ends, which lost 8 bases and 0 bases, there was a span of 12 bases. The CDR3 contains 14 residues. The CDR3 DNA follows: TGTGCCAGTAGCATGGGAGGCTCTGGAAACACCATATATTTT. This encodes CASSMGGSGNTIYF.

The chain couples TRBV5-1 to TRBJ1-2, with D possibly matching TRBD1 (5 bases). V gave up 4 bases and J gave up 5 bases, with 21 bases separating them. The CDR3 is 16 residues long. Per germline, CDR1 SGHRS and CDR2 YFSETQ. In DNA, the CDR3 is TGCGCCAGCAGCCCGACAGTAGACCGTGCTTCTTATGGCTACACCTTC. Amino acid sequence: CASSPTVDRASYGYTF.

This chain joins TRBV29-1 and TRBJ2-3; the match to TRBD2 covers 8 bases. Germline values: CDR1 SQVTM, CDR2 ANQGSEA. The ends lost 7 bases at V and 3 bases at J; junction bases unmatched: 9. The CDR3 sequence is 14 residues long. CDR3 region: CSAGGGQVTDTQYF. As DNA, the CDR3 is TGCAGCGCCGGCGGGGGGCAAGTGACAGATACGCAGTATTTT.

This CDR3 is CASSLGSGGTDTQYF. The DNA of the CDR3 is TGTGCCAGCAGCTTAGGGTCAGGTGGAACAGATACGCAGTATTTT. V usage is TRBV11-2 and J usage is TRBJ2-3; unclear D gene. The CDR3 length is 15 residues. The V end was cut by 1 base, the J end by 3 bases, with 11 bases between. CDR1 and CDR2 from the germline V gene are SGHAT and FQNNGV.

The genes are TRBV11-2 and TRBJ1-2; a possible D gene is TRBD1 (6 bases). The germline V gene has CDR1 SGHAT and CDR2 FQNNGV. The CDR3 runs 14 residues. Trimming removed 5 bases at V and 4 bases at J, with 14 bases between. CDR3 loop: CASSLDSPGYGYTF. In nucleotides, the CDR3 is TGTGCCAGCAGCCTGGACAGCCCTGGCTATGGCTACACCTTC. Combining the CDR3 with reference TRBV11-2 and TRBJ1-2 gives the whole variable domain EAGVAQSPRYKIIEKRQSVAFWCNPISGHATLYWYQQILGQGPKLLIQFQNNGVVDDSQLPKDRFSAERLKGVDSTLKIQPAKLEDSAVYLCASSLDSPGYGYTFGSGTRLTVV.

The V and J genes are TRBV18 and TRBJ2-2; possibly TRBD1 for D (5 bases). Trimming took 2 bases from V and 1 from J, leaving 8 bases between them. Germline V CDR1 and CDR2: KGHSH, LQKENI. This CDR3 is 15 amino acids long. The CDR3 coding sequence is TGTGCCAGCTCACCAAGGCAGGGGAACACCGGGGAGCTGTTTTTT. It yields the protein CASSPRQGNTGELFF.

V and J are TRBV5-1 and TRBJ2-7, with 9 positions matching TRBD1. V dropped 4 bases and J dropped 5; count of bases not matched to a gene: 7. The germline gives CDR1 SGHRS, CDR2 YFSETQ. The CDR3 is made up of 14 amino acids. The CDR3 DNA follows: TGCGCCAGCAGCCTCGGGACAGGGAATAACGAGCAGTACTTC. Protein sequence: CASSLGTGNNEQYF.

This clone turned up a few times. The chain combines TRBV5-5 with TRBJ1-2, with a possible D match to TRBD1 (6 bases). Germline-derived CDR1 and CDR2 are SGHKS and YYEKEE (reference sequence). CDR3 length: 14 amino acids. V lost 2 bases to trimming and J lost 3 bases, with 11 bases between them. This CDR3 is CASSFSPGDYGYTF. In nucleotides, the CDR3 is TGTGCCAGCAGCTTTTCCCCAGGGGACTATGGCTACACCTTC.

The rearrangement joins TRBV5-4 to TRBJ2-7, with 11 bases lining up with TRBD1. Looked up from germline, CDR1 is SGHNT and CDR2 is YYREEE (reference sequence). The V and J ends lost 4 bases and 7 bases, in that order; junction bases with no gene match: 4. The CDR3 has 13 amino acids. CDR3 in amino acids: CASSPDRGREQYF. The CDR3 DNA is TGTGCCAGCAGCCCGGACAGGGGGCGGGAGCAGTACTTC.

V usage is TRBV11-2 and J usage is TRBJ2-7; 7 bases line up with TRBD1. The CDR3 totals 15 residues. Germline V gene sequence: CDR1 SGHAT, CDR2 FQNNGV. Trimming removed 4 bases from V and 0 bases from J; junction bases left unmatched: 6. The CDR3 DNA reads TGTGCCAGCAGCTCAAACCGGGACAGCTCCTACGAGCAGTACTTC. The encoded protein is CASSSNRDSSYEQYF.

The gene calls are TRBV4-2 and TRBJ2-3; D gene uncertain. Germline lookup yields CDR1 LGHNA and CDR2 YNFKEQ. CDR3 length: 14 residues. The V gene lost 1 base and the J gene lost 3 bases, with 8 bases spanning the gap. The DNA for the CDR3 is TGTGCCAGCAGCCAAGGTGGAGCTACAGATACGCAGTATTTT. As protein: CASSQGGATDTQYF.

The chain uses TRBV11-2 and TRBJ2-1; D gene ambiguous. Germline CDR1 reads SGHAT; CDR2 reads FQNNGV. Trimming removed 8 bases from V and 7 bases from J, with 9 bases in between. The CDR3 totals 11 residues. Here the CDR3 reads CASQQTNEQFF. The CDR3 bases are TGTGCCAGCCAGCAGACTAATGAGCAGTTCTTC.

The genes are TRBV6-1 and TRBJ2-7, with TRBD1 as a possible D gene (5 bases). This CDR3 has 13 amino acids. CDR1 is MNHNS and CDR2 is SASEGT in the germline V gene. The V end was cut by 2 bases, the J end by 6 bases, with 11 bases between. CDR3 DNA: TGTGCCAGCAGTGAAATACAGGTCACCGAGCAGTACTTC. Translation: CASSEIQVTEQYF.

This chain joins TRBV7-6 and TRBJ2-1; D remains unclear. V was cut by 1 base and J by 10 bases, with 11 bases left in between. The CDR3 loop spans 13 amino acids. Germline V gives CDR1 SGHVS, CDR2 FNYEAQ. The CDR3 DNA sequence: TGTGCCAGCAGCTTAGACTTCTCCAGGGAGCAGTTCTTC. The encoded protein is CASSLDFSREQFF.

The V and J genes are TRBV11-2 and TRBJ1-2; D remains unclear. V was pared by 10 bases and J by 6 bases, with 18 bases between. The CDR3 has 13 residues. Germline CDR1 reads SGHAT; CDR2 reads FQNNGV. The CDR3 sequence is CATNQWRVNGYTF. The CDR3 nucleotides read TGTGCCACCAACCAGTGGAGGGTGAATGGCTACACCTTC. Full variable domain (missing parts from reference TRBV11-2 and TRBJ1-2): EAGVAQSPRYKIIEKRQSVAFWCNPISGHATLYWYQQILGQGPKLLIQFQNNGVVDDSQLPKDRFSAERLKGVDSTLKIQPAKLEDSAVYLCATNQWRVNGYTFGSGTRLTVV.

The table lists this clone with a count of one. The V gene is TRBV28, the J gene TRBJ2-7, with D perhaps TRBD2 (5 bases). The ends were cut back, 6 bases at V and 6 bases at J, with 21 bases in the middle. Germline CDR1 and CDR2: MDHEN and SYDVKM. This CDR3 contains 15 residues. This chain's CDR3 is CASRFGDYGRSEQYF. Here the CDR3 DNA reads TGTGCCAGCAGGTTCGGTGACTACGGTCGCTCCGAGCAGTACTTC.

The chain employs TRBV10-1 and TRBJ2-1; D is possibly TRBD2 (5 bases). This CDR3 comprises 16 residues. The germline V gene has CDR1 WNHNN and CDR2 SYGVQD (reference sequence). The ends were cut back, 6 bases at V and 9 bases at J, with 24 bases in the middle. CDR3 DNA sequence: TGCGCCAGCAGAACGAACATACCGGGCCCACGGGGTGAGCAGTTCTTC. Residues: CASRTNIPGPRGEQFF.

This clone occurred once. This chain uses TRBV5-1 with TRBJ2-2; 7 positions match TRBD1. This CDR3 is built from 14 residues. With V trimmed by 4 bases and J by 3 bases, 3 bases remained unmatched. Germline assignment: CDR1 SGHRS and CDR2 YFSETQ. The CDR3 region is CASSTGQDTGELFF. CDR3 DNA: TGCGCCAGCAGCACCGGACAGGACACCGGGGAGCTGTTTTTT.

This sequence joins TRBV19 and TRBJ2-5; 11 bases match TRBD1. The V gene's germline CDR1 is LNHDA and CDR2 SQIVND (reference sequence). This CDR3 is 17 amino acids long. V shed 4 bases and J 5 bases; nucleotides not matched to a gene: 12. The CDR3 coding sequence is TGTGCCAGTAGTAGGACAGGGGGCGGGTTAACCTTCGAGACCCAGTACTTC. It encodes CASSRTGGGLTFETQYF.

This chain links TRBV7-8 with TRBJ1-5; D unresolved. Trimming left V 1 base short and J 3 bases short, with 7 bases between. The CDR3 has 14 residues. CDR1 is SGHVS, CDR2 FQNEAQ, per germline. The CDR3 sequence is CASSLGADNQPQHF. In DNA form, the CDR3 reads TGTGCCAGCAGCTTAGGGGCAGACAATCAGCCCCAGCATTTT.

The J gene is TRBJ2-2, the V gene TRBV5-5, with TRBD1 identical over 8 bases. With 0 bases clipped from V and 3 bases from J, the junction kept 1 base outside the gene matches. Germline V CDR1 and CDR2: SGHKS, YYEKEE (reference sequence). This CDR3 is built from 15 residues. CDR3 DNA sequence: TGTGCCAGCAGCTTGGGGACAGGGTACACCGGGGAGCTGTTTTTT. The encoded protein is CASSLGTGYTGELFF.

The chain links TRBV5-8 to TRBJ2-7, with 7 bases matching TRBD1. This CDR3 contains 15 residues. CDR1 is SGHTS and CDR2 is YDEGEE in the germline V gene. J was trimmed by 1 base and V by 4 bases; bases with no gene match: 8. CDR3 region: CASSPWVTGSYEQYF. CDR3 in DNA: TGTGCCAGCAGCCCATGGGTGACAGGGTCCTACGAGCAGTACTTC.

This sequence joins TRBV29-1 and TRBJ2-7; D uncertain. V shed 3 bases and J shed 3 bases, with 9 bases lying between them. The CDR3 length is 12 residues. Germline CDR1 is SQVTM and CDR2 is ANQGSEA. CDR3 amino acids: CSVDGAGYEQYF. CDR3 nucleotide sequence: TGCAGCGTTGACGGTGCCGGCTACGAGCAGTACTTC.

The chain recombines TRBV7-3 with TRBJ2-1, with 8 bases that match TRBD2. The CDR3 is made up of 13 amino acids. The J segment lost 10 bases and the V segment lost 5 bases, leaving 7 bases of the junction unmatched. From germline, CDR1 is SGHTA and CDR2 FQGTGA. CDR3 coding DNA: TGTGCCAGCAGCCCGGGGGGGCTCCAAGAGCAGTTCTTC. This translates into CASSPGGLQEQFF. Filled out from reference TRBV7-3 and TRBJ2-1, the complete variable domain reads GAGVSQTPSNKVTEKGKYVELRCDPISGHTALYWYRQSLGQGPEFLIYFQGTGAADDSGLPNDRFFAVRPEGSVSTLKIQRTERGDSAVYLCASSPGGLQEQFFGPGTRLTVL.

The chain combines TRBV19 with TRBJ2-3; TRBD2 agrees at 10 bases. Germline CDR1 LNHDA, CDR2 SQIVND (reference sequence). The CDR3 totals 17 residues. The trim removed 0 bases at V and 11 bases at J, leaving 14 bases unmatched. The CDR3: CASSIDLSGGPYLVQYF. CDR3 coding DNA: TGTGCCAGTAGTATAGACCTTAGCGGGGGGCCCTACCTGGTGCAGTATTTT.

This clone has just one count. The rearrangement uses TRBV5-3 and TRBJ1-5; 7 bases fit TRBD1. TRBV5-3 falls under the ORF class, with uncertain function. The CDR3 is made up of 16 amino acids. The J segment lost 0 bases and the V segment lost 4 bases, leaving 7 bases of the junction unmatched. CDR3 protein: CARSPGTADSNQPQHF. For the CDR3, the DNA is TGTGCCAGAAGCCCCGGGACAGCAGATAGCAATCAGCCCCAGCATTTT.

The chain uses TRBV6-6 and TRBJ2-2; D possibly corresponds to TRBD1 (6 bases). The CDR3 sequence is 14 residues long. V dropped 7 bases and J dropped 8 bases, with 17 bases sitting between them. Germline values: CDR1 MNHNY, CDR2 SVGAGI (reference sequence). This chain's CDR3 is CASNKDRNVGELFF. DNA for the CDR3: TGTGCCAGCAATAAAGACAGGAACGTAGGGGAGCTGTTTTTT.